These T cell receptor beta chains were read from a single sample in a study of cytomegalovirus exposure and HLA in healthy donors. The data were produced by immunoSEQ multiplex PCR, yet TCRdb's version contains in-frame clones alone and is incomplete. The data contain about 300,000 clones, around 89% of them singletons. Material: PBMCs. These TCRs come from a woman between 18 and 29 years old in good health and CMV-seronegative. Each CDR3 is given with its conserved first and last residue. The order of the fields is clone size, D gene, V gene, J gene, CDR3 DNA, CDR3 protein. The D gene is left open where the match is weak. A clone size is listed for some rows: how often the clone was seen (once, few, many), or a class if it is expanded.

.	TRBD1	TRBV6-6	TRBJ2-7	TGTGCCAGCACTTTGGGACAGCCGGTAGGGTACGAGCAGTACTTC	CASTLGQPVGYEQYF
few	.	TRBV28	TRBJ2-7	TGTGCCAGCAGGCCCACAGGGCGTGGTATGGGCTACGAGCAGTACTTC	CASRPTGRGMGYEQYF
.	TRBD1	TRBV6-5	TRBJ1-4	TGTGCCAGCAGCTCGGGACAGGTTAATGAAAAACTGTTTTTT	CASSSGQVNEKLFF
.	.	TRBV4-3	TRBJ2-7	TGCGCCAGCAGCCAAGGTTCTTACGGCGAGCAGTACTTC	CASSQGSYGEQYF
.	.	TRBV2	TRBJ1-1	TGTGCCAGCAGGTACAGGGTCATGAACACTGAAGCTTTCTTT	CASRYRVMNTEAFF
.	.	TRBV5-5	TRBJ2-7	TGTGCCAGCAGCTTGGCCCTGACAGGTTACTACGAGCAGTACTTC	CASSLALTGYYEQYF
.	.	TRBV10-3	TRBJ1-5	TGTGCCATCAGTGAGTCGGCAGGTAGCAATCAGCCCCAGCATTTT	CAISESAGSNQPQHF
.	.	TRBV7-3	TRBJ2-3	TGTGCCAGCAGCTTAGACGGGCGGGCGCAGTATTTT	CASSLDGRAQYF
.	TRBD1	TRBV7-6	TRBJ2-1	TGTGCCAGCAGCTTAGCGTTTGCCCGGACAGGTAGTGAGCAGTTCTTC	CASSLAFARTGSEQFF
.	TRBD2	TRBV5-4	TRBJ2-7	TGTGCCAGCAGCCCTCTCGGACTAGCGGGAGTATTCGGCGAGCAGTACTTC	CASSPLGLAGVFGEQYF
.	.	TRBV5-4	TRBJ2-5	TGTGCCAGCAGCTTGGGCGGGGAAGAGACCCAGTACTTC	CASSLGGEETQYF
once	.	TRBV28	TRBJ2-5	TGTGCCAGCAGTTTTGGGAGCCTAGTCGAGACCCAGTACTTC	CASSFGSLVETQYF
.	.	TRBV30	TRBJ2-1	TGTGCCTGGAGTGTTGGGTCAGTCGGGGGAAATGAGCAGTTCTTC	CAWSVGSVGGNEQFF